The subject of this entry is one TCR beta chain. No cognate antigen has been identified for it. Per-base quality was not reported, and no clone a single base away is much larger than it. The sample is drawn from a study of blood T cell repertoires in COVID-19 (dated by TCRdb to between 2020 and 2021). Background on the whole study: Samples covering the acute and convalescent phases of COVID-19 were provided by collaborators in the United States, Italy and Spain. The prospective study material was composed of cDNA or gDNA derived from T cells, B-cell-depleted T cells, or PBMCs. Deeply sampled blood TCRbeta repertoires from subjects exposed to, actively infected with, or recovered from COVID-19 were included in the dataset. The repertoires were made available in a free public database intended to serve as a resource for research on the immune response to SARS-CoV-2. Samples came from the ongoing ImmuneRACE study (first 160 participants) plus 1,254 subjects from 6 global collaborators. Sample metadata almost always included a de-identified subject ID, COVID-19 status, age in years and sex. Where available, HLA class I and class II types were taken from metadata supplied by the sample provider and were not determined by assay-based typing. The research as a whole found: The amount of clinical and demographic metadata varied by source and participant and was provided uncurated.

TCRbeta CDR3 regions were amplified from genomic DNA using the immunoSEQ Assay, a bias-controlled multiplex PCR. In the original analysis: Nucleated cell counts per sample were estimated from amplification of reference gene primers within the assay. To quantify the absolute abundance of each unique TCRbeta CDR3 rearrangement, sequence reads were collapsed and filtered. For each sample, productive Simpson clonality was calculated as the square root of Simpson's diversity index over productive rearrangements. The immuneACCESS repertoire file appears here via TCRdb, limited to in-frame rearrangements. These files lack a portion of the clones; in checked studies, under half of the deficit traces to unresolved V genes, and the cause of the others is not known. V, J and clone size are those of that table, while D and trimming were read from the DNA. For this sample there are just under 350,000 clones; around 87% appear just once. More than 5% of the sample comes from the top ten.

At one collaborating source in Seattle, patients were enrolled during active infection and were followed longitudinally through the course of disease. Whole blood was collected in K2EDTA tubes by collaborating institutions according to the institutions' own protocols. For TCRbeta analysis, collaborators shipped samples in one of three forms: frozen whole blood, isolated PBMCs, or DNA extracted from either of those sample types. CDR3 length: 14 amino acids, cysteine to phenylalanine. CDR3 DNA is the only sequence kept; it has 42 bases, read in frame from the first base. V drops 0 bases and J drops 6 bases, leaving 15 bases in between. Via the germline V gene (reference sequence), CDR1 is GTSNPN and CDR2 SVGIG.

This sequence originates from a woman between 45 and 65 years old with COVID-19, enrolled during active disease. The chain links TRBV30 with TRBJ2-7; the D segment could be TRBD1, given 6 matching bases. Source material: peripheral blood. For the CDR3, the sequence is CAWSVNRVNSEQYF. The nucleotide sequence is TGTGCCTGGAGTGTAAACAGGGTTAATAGCGAGCAGTACTTC.